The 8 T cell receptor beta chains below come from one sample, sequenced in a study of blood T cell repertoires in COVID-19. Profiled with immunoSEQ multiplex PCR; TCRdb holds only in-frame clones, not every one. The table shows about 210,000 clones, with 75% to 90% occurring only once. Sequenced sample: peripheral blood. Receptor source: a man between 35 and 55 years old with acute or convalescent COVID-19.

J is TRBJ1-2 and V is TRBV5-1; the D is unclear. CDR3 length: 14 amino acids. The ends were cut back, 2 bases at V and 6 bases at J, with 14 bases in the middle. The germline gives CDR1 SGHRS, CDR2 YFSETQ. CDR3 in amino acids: CASSLSMVQNGYTF. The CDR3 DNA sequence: TGCGCCAGCAGCTTATCGATGGTCCAGAATGGCTACACCTTC.

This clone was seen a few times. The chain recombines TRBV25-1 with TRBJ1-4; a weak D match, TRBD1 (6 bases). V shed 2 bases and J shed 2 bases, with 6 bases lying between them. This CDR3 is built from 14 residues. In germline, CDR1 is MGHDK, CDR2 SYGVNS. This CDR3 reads CASSERGTNEKLFF. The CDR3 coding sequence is TGTGCCAGCAGTGAAAGGGGGACTAATGAAAAACTGTTTTTT.

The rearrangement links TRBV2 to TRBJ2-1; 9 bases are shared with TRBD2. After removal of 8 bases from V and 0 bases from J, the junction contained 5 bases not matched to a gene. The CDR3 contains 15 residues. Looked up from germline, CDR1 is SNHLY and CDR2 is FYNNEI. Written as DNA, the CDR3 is TGTGCCAGCCGCGATAGCGGGAGCTCCTACAATGAGCAGTTCTTC. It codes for CASRDSGSSYNEQFF.

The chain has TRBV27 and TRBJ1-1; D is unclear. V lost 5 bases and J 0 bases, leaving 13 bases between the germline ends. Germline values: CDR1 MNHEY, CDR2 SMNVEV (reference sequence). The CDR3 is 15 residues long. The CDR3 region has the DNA TGTGCCAGCAGTCTAACAGCAAACATGAACACTGAAGCTTTCTTT. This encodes CASSLTANMNTEAFF.

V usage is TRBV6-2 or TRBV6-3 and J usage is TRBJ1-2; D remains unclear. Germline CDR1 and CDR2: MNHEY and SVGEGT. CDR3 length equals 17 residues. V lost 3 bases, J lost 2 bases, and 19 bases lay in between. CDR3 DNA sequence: TGTGCCAGCAGTTATTCGTTCCACCTAGGAGCAAACTATGGCTACACCTTC. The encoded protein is CASSYSFHLGANYGYTF.

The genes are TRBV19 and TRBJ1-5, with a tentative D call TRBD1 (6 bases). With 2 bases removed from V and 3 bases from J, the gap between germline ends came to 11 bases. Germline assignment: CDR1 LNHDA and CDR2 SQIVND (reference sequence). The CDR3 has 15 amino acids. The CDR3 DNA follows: TGTGCCAGTAGTATAATAACAGGGAACAATCAGCCCCAGCATTTT. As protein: CASSIITGNNQPQHF.

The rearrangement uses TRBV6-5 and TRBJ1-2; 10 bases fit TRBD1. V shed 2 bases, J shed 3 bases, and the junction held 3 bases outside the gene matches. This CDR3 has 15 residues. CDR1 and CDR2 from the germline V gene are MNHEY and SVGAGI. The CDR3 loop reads CASSYEDRGDYGYTF. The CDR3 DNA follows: TGTGCCAGCAGTTACGAGGACAGGGGGGACTATGGCTACACCTTC.

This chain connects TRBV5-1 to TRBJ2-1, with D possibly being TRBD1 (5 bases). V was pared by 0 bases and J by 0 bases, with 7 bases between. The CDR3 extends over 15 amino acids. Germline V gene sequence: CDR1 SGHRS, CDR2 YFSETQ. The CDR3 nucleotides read TGCGCCAGCAGCTTGGACAGGAGCTCCTACAATGAGCAGTTCTTC. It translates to CASSLDRSSYNEQFF.